One and the same sample provided the 6 T cell receptor beta chains below, sequenced in a study of post-analysis software for immune sequencing data. Each TCR beta cDNA library carried unique molecular identifiers. TCRdb analysed the PCR reads with MiXCR anew, one entry per CDR3 protein. The sample includes hundreds of thousands of distinct CDR3 sequences, approximately 57% seen only once; the top ten take about 4.8%. These TCRs are of unknown antigen specificity. Study findings and constraints: Higher frequency in patients than in controls was seen for about five TRBV segments, with TRBV5-6, TRBV5-1 and TRBV20-1 among them.

Sequencing was performed on blood. The receptor set was obtained from a girl under 18 with multiple sclerosis.

The V and J genes are TRBV20-1 and TRBJ1-2; 9 bases align to TRBD1. Germline V gene lookup returns CDR1 DFQATT and CDR2 SNEGSKA (reference sequence). CDR3 length: 16 residues. The V and J ends lost 4 bases and 6 bases, in that order; junction bases with no gene match: 15. CDR3 sequence (DNA): TGCAGTGCTATGGGGGTCGGACAGGGGAACGCTAATGGCTACACCTTC. Translation: CSAMGVGQGNANGYTF.

CDR3 coding DNA: TGTGCCAGCAGCTTGGTTGGGACAGGGGGCATCGAGCAGTACTTC. Its translation is CASSLVGTGGIEQYF. The chain uses TRBV7-9 and TRBJ2-7, with 12 nucleotides matching TRBD1. Trimming took 3 bases from V and 6 from J; bases not matched to a gene: 6. CDR1 SEHNR and CDR2 FQNEAQ come from the germline V gene (reference sequence). The CDR3 extends over 15 amino acids.

The chain joins TRBV27 to TRBJ1-5; D is unresolved. The CDR3 contains 13 residues. V was pared by 8 bases and J by 0 bases, with 8 bases between. From germline, CDR1 is MNHEY and CDR2 SMNVEV (reference sequence). The CDR3 is CASGSHSNQPQHF. Written as DNA, the CDR3 is TGTGCCAGCGGGTCCCATAGCAATCAGCCCCAGCATTTT.

This chain links TRBV29-1 with TRBJ2-1; D gene unclear. Trimming removed 7 bases at V and 15 bases at J, with 16 bases between. Germline loops: CDR1 SQVTM, CDR2 ANQGSEA. The CDR3 is made up of 10 amino acids. In DNA, the CDR3 is TGCAGCGGATACAAGGAGCAACCGTTCTTC. Translating it yields CSGYKEQPFF.

Worth noting for this clonotype: The junction departs from germline at one end; a sequencing error may be responsible. The V gene is TRBV10-3, the J gene TRBJ2-7; 8 nucleotides align to TRBD1. Germline V CDR1 and CDR2: ENHRY, SYGVKD. There are 12 residues in the CDR3. CDR3: CVISPRDREQYF. CDR3 DNA sequence: TGTGTCATCAGCCCCCGGGACAGGGAGCAGTACTTC.

This clonotype came up a few times. J is TRBJ2-5 and V is TRBV7-2; 8 bases fit TRBD2. With the DNA end fitting TRBJ2-7 better, the J assignment may be wrong. This CDR3 contains 15 residues. Germline V gene data show CDR1 as SGHTA and CDR2 as FQGNSA. The CDR3 DNA reads as TGTGCCAGCAGCTTGAGCGGGGGCCCCCGTAGCGAGCAGTACTTC. Its translation is CASSLSGGPRSEQYF.